The T cell receptor (beta chain) described here comes from a study of shared clonotypes between healthy human individuals. Deletions cut 2 bases from V and 0 bases from J, with 9 bases between. The CDR3 totals 15 residues. Germline-derived CDR1 and CDR2 are SNHLY and FYNNEI. The table came from immunoSEQ multiplex PCR; TCRdb's copy has only in-frame clones and leaves some out. The sample has about 2 million clones; about 95% are singletons. The naive CD8 fraction comprised CD45RO-negative cells positively selected for CCR7 and excluded terminally differentiated effector memory CD45RA+ cells. All donors qualified as healthy HIV-negative adults and had experienced no recent acute infections or vaccinations.

Sequencing was done on a sample of naive CD8+ T cells sorted from blood. The chain joins TRBV2 to TRBJ2-3; D gene uncertain. This sequence was found in a man younger than 30 in good health. The CDR3 bases are TGTGCCAGCAGTGAAATGGGCGCTAGCACAGATACGCAGTATTTT. Translated: CASSEMGASTDTQYF.